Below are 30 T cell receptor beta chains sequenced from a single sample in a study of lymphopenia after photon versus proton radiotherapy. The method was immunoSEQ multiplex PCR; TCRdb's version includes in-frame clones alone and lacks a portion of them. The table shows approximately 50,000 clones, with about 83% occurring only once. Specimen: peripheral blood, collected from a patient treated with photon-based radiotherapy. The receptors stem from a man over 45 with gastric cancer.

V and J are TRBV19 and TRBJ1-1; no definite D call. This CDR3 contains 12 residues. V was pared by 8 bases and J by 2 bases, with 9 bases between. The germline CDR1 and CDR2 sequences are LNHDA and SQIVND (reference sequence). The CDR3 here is CASWKINTEAFF. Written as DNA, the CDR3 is TGTGCCAGTTGGAAGATAAACACTGAAGCTTTCTTT.

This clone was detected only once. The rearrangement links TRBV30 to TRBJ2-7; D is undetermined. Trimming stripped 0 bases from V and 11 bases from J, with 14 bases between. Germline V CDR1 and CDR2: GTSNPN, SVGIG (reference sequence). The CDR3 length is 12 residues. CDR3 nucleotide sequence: TGTGCCTGGAGTGTGATGGAGCAGAACAAGTACTTC. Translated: CAWSVMEQNKYF.

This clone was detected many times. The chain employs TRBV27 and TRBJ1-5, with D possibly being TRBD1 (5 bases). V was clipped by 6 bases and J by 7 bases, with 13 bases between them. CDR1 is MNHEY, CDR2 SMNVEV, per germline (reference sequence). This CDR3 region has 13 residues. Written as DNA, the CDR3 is TGTGCCAGCAGGAGAGGGGATGGACAGCCCCAGCATTTT. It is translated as CASRRGDGQPQHF.

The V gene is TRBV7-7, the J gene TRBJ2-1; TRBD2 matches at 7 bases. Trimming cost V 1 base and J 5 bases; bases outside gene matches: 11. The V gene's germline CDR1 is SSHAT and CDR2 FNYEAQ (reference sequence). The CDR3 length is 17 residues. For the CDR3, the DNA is TGTGCCAGCAGCTTAGGTCCCGGGAGGAGCGGGAACAATGAGCAGTTCTTC. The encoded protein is CASSLGPGRSGNNEQFF.

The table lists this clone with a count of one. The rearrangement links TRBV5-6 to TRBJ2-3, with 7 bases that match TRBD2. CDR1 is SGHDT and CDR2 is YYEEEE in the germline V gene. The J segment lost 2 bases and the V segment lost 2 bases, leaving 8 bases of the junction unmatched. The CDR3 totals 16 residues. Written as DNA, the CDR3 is TGTGCCAGCAGCTTTGGTCTAGCGGAAAACACAGATACGCAGTATTTT. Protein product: CASSFGLAENTDTQYF.

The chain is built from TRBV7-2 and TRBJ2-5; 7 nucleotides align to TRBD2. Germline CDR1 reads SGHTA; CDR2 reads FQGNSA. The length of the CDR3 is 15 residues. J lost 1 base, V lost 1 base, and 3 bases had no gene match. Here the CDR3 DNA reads TGTGCCAGCAGCTTAGACGGGAGGTCCCAAGAGACCCAGTACTTC. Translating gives CASSLDGRSQETQYF.

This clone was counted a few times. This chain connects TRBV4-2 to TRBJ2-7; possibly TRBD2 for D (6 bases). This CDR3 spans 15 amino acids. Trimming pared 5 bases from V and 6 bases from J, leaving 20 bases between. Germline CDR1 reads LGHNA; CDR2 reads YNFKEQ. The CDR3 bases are TGTGCCAGCAGCTTAGGGCGGGACTGGGGGTTCGAGCAGTACTTC. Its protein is CASSLGRDWGFEQYF.

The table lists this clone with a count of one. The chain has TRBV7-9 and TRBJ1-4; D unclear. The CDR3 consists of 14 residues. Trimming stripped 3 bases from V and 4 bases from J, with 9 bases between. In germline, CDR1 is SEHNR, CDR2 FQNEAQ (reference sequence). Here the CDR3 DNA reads TGTGCCAGCAGCTTTGGGCAGTTTAATGAAAAACTGTTTTTT. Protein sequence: CASSFGQFNEKLFF.

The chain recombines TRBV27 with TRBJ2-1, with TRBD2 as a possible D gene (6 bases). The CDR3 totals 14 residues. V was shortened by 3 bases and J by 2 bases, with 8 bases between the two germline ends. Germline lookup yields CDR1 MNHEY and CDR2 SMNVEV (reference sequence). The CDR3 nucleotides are TGTGCCAGCAGTTTTGGCGGGGCCTACAATGAGCAGTTCTTC. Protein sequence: CASSFGGAYNEQFF.

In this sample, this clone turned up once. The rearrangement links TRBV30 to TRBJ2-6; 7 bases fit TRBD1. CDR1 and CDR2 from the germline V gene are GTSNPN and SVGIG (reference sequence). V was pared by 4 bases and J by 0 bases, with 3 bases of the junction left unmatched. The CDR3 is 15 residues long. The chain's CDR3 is CAWMGQSSGANVLTF. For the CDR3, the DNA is TGTGCCTGGATGGGACAGAGCTCTGGGGCCAACGTCCTGACTTTC.

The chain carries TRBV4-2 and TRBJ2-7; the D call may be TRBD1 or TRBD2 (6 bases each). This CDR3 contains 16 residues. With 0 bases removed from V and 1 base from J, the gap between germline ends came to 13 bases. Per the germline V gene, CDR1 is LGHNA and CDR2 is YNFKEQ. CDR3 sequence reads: CASSQEGGASSYEQYF. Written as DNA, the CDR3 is TGTGCCAGCAGCCAAGAGGGGGGCGCTTCGTCCTACGAGCAGTACTTC.

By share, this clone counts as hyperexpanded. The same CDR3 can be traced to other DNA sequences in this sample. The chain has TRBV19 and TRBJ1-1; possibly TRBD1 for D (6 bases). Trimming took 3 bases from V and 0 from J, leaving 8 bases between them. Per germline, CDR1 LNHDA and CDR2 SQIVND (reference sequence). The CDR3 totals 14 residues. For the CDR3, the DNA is TGTGCCAGTAGTATTACAGGGATGAACACTGAAGCTTTCTTT. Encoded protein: CASSITGMNTEAFF.

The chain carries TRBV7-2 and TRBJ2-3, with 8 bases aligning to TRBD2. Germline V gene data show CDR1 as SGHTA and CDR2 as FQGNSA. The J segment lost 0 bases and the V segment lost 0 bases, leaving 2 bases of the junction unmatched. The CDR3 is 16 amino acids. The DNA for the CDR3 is TGTGCCAGCAGCTTAGCGGTAGCGGGAAGCACAGATACGCAGTATTTT. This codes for CASSLAVAGSTDTQYF. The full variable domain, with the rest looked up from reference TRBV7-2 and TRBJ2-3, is GAGVSQSPSNKVTEKGKDVELRCDPISGHTALYWYRQSLGQGLEFLIYFQGNSAPDKSGLPSDRFSAERTGGSVSTLTIQRTQQEDSAVYLCASSLAVAGSTDTQYFGPGTRLTVL.

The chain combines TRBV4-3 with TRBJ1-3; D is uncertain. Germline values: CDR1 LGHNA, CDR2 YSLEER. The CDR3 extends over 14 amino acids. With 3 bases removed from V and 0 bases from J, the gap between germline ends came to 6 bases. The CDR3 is CASSQDGSGNTIYF. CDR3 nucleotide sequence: TGCGCCAGCAGCCAGGACGGCTCTGGAAACACCATATATTTT.

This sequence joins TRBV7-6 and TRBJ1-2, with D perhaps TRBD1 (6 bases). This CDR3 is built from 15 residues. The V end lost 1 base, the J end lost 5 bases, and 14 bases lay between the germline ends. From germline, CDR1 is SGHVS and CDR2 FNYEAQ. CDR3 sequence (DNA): TGTGCCAGCAGCTTAGATGGGACGGGGGCATATGGCTACACCTTC. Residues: CASSLDGTGAYGYTF.

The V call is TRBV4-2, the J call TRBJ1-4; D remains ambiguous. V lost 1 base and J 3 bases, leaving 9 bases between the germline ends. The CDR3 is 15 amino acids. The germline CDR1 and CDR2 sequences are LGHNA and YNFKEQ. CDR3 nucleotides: TGTGCCAGCAGCCAAGCACGAGTGGCTAATGAAAAACTGTTTTTT. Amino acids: CASSQARVANEKLFF.

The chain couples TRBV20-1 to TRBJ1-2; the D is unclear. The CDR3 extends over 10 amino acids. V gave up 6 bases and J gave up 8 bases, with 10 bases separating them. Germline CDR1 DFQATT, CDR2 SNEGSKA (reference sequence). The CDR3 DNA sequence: TGCAGTGCCCCTAAGGAGGGCTACACCTTC. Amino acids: CSAPKEGYTF.

CDR3 protein: CAKGTGNSYEQYF. As DNA, the CDR3 is TGTGCCAAGGGGACAGGGAACTCCTACGAGCAGTACTTC. J is TRBJ2-7 and V is TRBV10-3, with TRBD1 matching over 9 bases. The CDR3 is 13 amino acids. Germline V lookup: CDR1 ENHRY, CDR2 SYGVKD. Germline trimming cut 10 bases from V and 0 bases from J; bases unmatched to any gene: 4.

CDR3 nucleotide sequence: TGCAGCGTTGAAGAGGGATGGGGGGAAGAGACCCAGTACTTC. The encoded protein is CSVEEGWGEETQYF. The chain carries TRBV29-1 and TRBJ2-5; tentatively, D is TRBD2 (6 bases). The CDR3 covers 14 residues. CDR1 SQVTM and CDR2 ANQGSEA come from the germline V gene. V gave up 0 bases and J gave up 3 bases, with 11 bases separating them.

CDR3 sequence: CASSQLRANYEQYF. CDR3 coding DNA: TGCGCCAGCAGTCAACTCAGGGCCAACTACGAGCAGTACTTC. The chain uses TRBV4-1 and TRBJ2-7; D perhaps matches TRBD1 (5 bases). V lost 6 bases and J 3 bases, leaving 15 bases between the germline ends. From germline, CDR1 is MGHRA and CDR2 YSYEKL. The CDR3 is 14 amino acids.

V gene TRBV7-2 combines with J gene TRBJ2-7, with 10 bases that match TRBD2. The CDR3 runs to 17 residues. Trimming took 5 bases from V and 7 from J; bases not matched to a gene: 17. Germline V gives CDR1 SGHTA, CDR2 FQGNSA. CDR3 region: CASSARRGSGRAEEQYF. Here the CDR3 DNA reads TGTGCCAGCAGCGCCCGCCGGGGGAGCGGGAGGGCCGAGGAGCAGTACTTC.

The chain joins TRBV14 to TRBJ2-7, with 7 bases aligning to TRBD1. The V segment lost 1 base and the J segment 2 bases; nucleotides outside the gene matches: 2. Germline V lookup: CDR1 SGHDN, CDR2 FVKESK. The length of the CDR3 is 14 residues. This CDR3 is CASSQGQGPYEQYF. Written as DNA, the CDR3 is TGTGCCAGCAGCCAAGGACAGGGCCCCTACGAGCAGTACTTC. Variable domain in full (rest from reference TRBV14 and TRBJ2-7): EAGVTQFPSHSVIEKGQTVTLRCDPISGHDNLYWYRRVMGKEIKFLLHFVKESKQDESGMPNNRFLAERTGGTYSTLKVQPAELEDSGVYFCASSQGQGPYEQYFGPGTRLTVT.

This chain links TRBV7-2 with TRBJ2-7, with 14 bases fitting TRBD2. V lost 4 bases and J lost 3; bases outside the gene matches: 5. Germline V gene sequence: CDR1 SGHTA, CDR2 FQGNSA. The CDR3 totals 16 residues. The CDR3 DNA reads TGTGCCAGCAGCTACACCGGGACTAGCGGGGGCTACGAGCAGTACTTC. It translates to CASSYTGTSGGYEQYF.

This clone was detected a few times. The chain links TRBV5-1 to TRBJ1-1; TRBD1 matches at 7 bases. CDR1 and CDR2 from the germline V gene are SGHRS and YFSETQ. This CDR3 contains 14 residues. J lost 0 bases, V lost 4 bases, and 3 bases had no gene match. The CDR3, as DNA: TGCGCCAGCAGCGGGACAGTAGTGAACACTGAAGCTTTCTTT. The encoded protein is CASSGTVVNTEAFF.

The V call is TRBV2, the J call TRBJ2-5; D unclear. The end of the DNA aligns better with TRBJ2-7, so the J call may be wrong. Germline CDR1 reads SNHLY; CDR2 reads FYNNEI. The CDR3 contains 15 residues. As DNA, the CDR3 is TGTGCCAGCAGTGGAGGCAGGCCCAACCCCTACGAGCAGTACTTC. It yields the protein CASSGGRPNPYEQYF.

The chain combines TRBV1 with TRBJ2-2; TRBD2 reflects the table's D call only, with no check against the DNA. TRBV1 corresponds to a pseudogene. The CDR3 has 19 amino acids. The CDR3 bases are TGCACCAGCAGCCAAGCCCTTCGAGGCTCCGAACCGAACACCGGGGAGCTGTTTTTT. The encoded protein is CTSSQALRGSEPNTGELFF.

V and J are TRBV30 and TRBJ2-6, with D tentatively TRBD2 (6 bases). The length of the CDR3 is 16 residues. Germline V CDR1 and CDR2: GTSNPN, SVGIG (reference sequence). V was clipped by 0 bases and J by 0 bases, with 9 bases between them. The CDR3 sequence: CAWSVKDYSGANVLTF. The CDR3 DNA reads TGTGCCTGGAGTGTAAAGGACTACTCTGGGGCCAACGTCCTGACTTTC.

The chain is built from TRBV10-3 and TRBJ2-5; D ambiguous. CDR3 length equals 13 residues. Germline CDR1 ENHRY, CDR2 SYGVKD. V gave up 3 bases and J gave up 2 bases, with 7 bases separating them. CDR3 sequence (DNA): TGTGCCATCAGTGATTTTGAGCAAGAGACCCAGTACTTC. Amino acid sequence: CAISDFEQETQYF.

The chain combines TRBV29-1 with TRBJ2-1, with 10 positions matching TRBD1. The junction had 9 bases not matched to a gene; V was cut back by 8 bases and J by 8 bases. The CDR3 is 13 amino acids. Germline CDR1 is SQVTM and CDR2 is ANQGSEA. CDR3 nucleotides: TGCAGCATCGGGACAGGGGTGGTTGATGAGCAGTTCTTC. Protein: CSIGTGVVDEQFF.

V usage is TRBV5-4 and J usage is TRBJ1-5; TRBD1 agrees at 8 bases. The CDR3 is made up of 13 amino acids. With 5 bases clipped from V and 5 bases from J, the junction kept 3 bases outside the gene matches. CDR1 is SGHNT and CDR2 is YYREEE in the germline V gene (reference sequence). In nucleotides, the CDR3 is TGTGCCAGCAGTTTGACAGGGGATCAGCCCCAGCATTTT. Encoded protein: CASSLTGDQPQHF.